Below are 29 T cell receptor beta chains sequenced from a single sample in a study of neurological immune-mediated disorders. TCRdb called the 5' RACE reads again in MiXCR, with one record for every CDR3 protein. Of about 89,000 distinct CDR3 sequences listed, approximately 2.4% are singletons. Sequenced: PBMCs. These TCRs come from a woman in her thirties with multiple sclerosis.

At least ten counts were recorded for this clonotype. The chain joins TRBV20-1 to TRBJ2-4, with TRBD2 identical over 8 bases. This CDR3 is built from 12 residues. CDR1 and CDR2 (germline): DFQATT, SNEGSKA (reference sequence). The junction had 3 bases not matched to a gene; V was cut back by 3 bases and J by 8 bases. The DNA of the CDR3 is TGCAGTGCTAGTCCGGGACTAGACATTCAGTACTTC. The encoded protein is CSASPGLDIQYF.

At least ten counts were recorded for this clonotype. The rearrangement links TRBV20-1 to TRBJ2-3, with 10 bases that match TRBD2. V lost 5 bases to trimming and J lost 0 bases; unmatched junction nucleotides: 5. The CDR3 is 15 residues long. The V gene's germline CDR1 is DFQATT and CDR2 SNEGSKA (reference sequence). CDR3 sequence (DNA): TGCAGTGCTGCTCCGGGACTAGCGAGCACAGATACGCAGTATTTT. Translated, it gives CSAAPGLASTDTQYF.

This clonotype showed up many times. The chain employs TRBV5-1 and TRBJ2-3; the match to TRBD2 covers 7 bases. The CDR3 contains 15 residues. J gave up 3 bases and V 0 bases, and 4 bases lay outside the gene matches. Germline V gene sequence: CDR1 SGHRS, CDR2 YFSETQ. The CDR3 DNA sequence: TGCGCCAGCAGCTTGGTAACGGGAGGTACAGATACGCAGTATTTT. Protein: CASSLVTGGTDTQYF.

There are many counts of this clonotype. J is TRBJ1-1 and V is TRBV5-1; a weak D match, TRBD1 (5 bases). V was clipped by 3 bases and J by 1 base, with 10 bases between them. There are 14 residues in the CDR3. In germline, CDR1 is SGHRS, CDR2 YFSETQ. CDR3 nucleotides: TGCGCCAGCAGCTGGGGGGAAGCGAACACTGAAGCTTTCTTT. This sequence encodes CASSWGEANTEAFF.

This clonotype has ten or more counts. The chain uses TRBV6-2 or TRBV6-3 and TRBJ2-7; no definite D call. V lost 5 bases and J lost 3, with 8 bases in between. Germline lookup yields CDR1 MNHEY and CDR2 SVGEGT. There are 12 residues in the CDR3. CDR3 sequence: CASSLTDYEQYF. CDR3 in DNA: TGTGCCAGCAGTCTCACTGACTACGAGCAGTACTTC.

This clonotype appeared many times. The rearrangement joins TRBV10-3 to TRBJ2-2, with D maybe TRBD2 (6 bases). CDR1 is ENHRY and CDR2 is SYGVKD in the germline V gene. This CDR3 has 15 amino acids. The V and J ends lost 7 bases and 1 base respectively, with 13 bases between them. CDR3 loop: CAINAGTQNTGELFF. In DNA, the CDR3 is TGTGCCATCAATGCCGGGACTCAGAACACCGGGGAGCTGTTTTTT.

This clonotype was seen repeatedly, ten times or more. The J gene is TRBJ1-1, the V gene TRBV29-1; D is possibly TRBD1 (5 bases). The ends were cut back, 3 bases at V and 3 bases at J, with 11 bases in the middle. Germline V gives CDR1 SQVTM, CDR2 ANQGSEA. There are 13 residues in the CDR3. The CDR3 sequence: CSVDRGGDTEAFF. The CDR3 coding sequence is TGCAGCGTTGATAGGGGAGGGGACACTGAAGCTTTCTTT.

This clonotype was seen at least ten times. The CDR3 sequence: CASSFVQPAAARSYNEQFF. For the CDR3, the DNA is TGTGCCAGCAGTTTCGTACAGCCAGCCGCTGCTAGATCCTACAATGAGCAGTTCTTC. V gene TRBV12-3 or TRBV12-4 combines with J gene TRBJ2-1, with unresolved D. There are 19 residues in the CDR3. V was shortened by 3 bases and J by 1 base, with 22 bases between the two germline ends.

This clonotype was counted many times. The chain is built from TRBV5-1 and TRBJ2-2; the D gene is possibly TRBD2 (6 bases). This CDR3 comprises 14 residues. V lost 5 bases and J lost 5, with 13 bases in between. Germline V CDR1 and CDR2: SGHRS, YFSETQ. The CDR3 reads CASSPGLRTGELFF. The CDR3 DNA reads as TGCGCCAGCAGTCCGGGACTGAGGACCGGGGAGCTGTTTTTT.

This clonotype occurred many times. The genes are TRBV7-9 and TRBJ2-1, with D perhaps TRBD1 (5 bases). The CDR3 totals 14 residues. With 3 bases removed from V and 7 bases from J, the gap between germline ends came to 13 bases. The germline V gene encodes CDR1 SEHNR and CDR2 FQNEAQ (reference sequence). CDR3 sequence (DNA): TGTGCCAGCAGCTTTATGGTATCAGGGAATGAGCAGTTCTTC. Protein: CASSFMVSGNEQFF.

This clonotype has at least ten counts. The V call is TRBV29-1, the J call TRBJ1-2; possible D gene TRBD1, 5 bases. This CDR3 is 13 amino acids long. V lost 1 base to trimming and J lost 5 bases, with 11 bases between them. The germline V gene has CDR1 SQVTM and CDR2 ANQGSEA. The CDR3 spells CSVEGGADYGYTF. The CDR3 DNA reads TGCAGCGTTGAAGGAGGGGCGGATTATGGCTACACCTTC.

In its sample, this clonotype was seen many times. DNA of the CDR3: TGCGCCAGCAGCTCGCCGGAGGCGTTCCGCAGAGGTGAGCAGTTCTTC. This codes for CASSSPEAFRRGEQFF. The chain is built from TRBV5-1 and TRBJ2-1, with a possible D match to TRBD2 (5 bases). There are 16 residues in the CDR3. Germline lookup yields CDR1 SGHRS and CDR2 YFSETQ. Trimming pared 3 bases from V and 9 bases from J, leaving 22 bases between.

This clonotype was counted ten times or more. The chain has TRBV19 and TRBJ2-3; no clear D. Germline-derived CDR1 and CDR2 are LNHDA and SQIVND (reference sequence). The CDR3 totals 12 residues. V was clipped by 5 bases and J by 2 bases, with 5 bases between them. The CDR3 sequence: CASSWDTDTQYF. The CDR3 bases are TGTGCCAGTAGTTGGGACACAGATACGCAGTATTTT.

This clonotype occurred many times. This rearrangement joins TRBV12-3 or TRBV12-4 to TRBJ1-2, with unresolved D. The CDR3 is made up of 12 amino acids. The V end was cut by 5 bases, the J end by 6 bases, with 10 bases between. This CDR3 is CASSRLGNGYTF. Written as DNA, the CDR3 is TGTGCCAGCAGTCGACTGGGGAATGGCTACACCTTC.

The table lists this clonotype with many counts. The V gene is TRBV5-1, the J gene TRBJ2-5, with D unclear. V was pared by 4 bases and J by 5 bases, with 6 bases between. Germline V gives CDR1 SGHRS, CDR2 YFSETQ. The CDR3 covers 11 residues. CDR3 residues: CASSEGETQYF. CDR3 DNA sequence: TGCGCCAGCAGCGAAGGGGAGACCCAGTACTTC.

This clonotype was seen repeatedly, ten times or more. The chain carries TRBV6-2 or TRBV6-3 and TRBJ2-7; D gene ambiguous. Germline V gene data show CDR1 as MNHEY and CDR2 as SVGEGT. V lost 8 bases, J lost 3 bases, and 8 bases lay in between. CDR3 size: 11 residues. This CDR3 reads CASGNFYEQYF. The DNA of the CDR3 is TGTGCCAGCGGAAACTTCTACGAGCAGTACTTC.

The sample holds many counts of this clonotype. The chain links TRBV20-1 to TRBJ1-1, with D hard to call. From germline, CDR1 is DFQATT and CDR2 SNEGSKA (reference sequence). Trimming removed 2 bases at V and 0 bases at J, with 4 bases between. CDR3 length equals 12 residues. The CDR3, as DNA: TGCAGTGCTAGATCAGTGAACACTGAAGCTTTCTTT. Translating it yields CSARSVNTEAFF.

The sample holds many counts of this clonotype. The chain joins TRBV18 to TRBJ1-1; no clear D. Germline CDR1 and CDR2: KGHSH and LQKENI. V was clipped by 2 bases and J by 1 base, with 8 bases between them. The length of the CDR3 is 14 residues. CDR3 amino acids: CASSPGLENTEAFF. CDR3 bases: TGTGCCAGCTCACCAGGGTTGGAGAACACTGAAGCTTTCTTT.

This clonotype was seen repeatedly, ten times or more. V gene TRBV27 combines with J gene TRBJ1-5; 8 nucleotides align to TRBD1. The junction had 8 bases not matched to a gene; V was cut back by 3 bases and J by 7 bases. Per germline, CDR1 MNHEY and CDR2 SMNVEV (reference sequence). The CDR3 covers 15 residues. CDR3 protein: CASSLSAGGRQPQHF. CDR3 coding DNA: TGTGCCAGCAGTTTGTCGGCAGGGGGCAGGCAGCCCCAGCATTTT.

This clonotype was counted many times. CDR3 coding DNA: TGTGCCAGCAGCGTAGGACGGAAAGAGACCCAGTACTTC. It translates to CASSVGRKETQYF. The gene calls are TRBV9 and TRBJ2-5; D is unresolved. Germline V gene data show CDR1 as SGDLS and CDR2 as YYNGEE. The germline V and J ends were trimmed by 0 bases and 3 bases, with 6 bases remaining between them. The CDR3 spans 13 residues.

This clonotype was observed a few times. With a much larger clone just one base away, this may be a read error. The chain has TRBV20-1 and TRBJ1-1; D remains ambiguous. The CDR3 runs 12 residues. V dropped 6 bases and J dropped 3 bases, with 11 bases sitting between them. CDR1 and CDR2 (germline): DFQATT, SNEGSKA (reference sequence). DNA of the CDR3: TGCAGTGCGCCTACTAGGGACACTGAAGCTTTCTTT. Protein sequence: CSAPTRDTEAFF.

This clonotype appeared many times. The genes are TRBV5-1 and TRBJ2-1; 8 bases align to TRBD2. CDR1 SGHRS and CDR2 YFSETQ come from the germline V gene. V lost 0 bases to trimming and J lost 3 bases; unmatched junction nucleotides: 2. The CDR3 totals 15 residues. The CDR3 region is CASSLASGSYNEQFF. CDR3 nucleotide sequence: TGCGCCAGCAGCTTGGCCAGCGGGAGCTACAATGAGCAGTTCTTC.

This clonotype was recorded many times. The chain combines TRBV5-1 with TRBJ2-2; TRBD2 is a possible D gene (6 bases). This CDR3 spans 13 amino acids. V gave up 6 bases and J gave up 7 bases, with 13 bases separating them. CDR1 SGHRS and CDR2 YFSETQ come from the germline V gene. Written as DNA, the CDR3 is TGCGCCAGCAAAACTAGCTGGGTCGGGGAGCTGTTTTTT. This codes for CASKTSWVGELFF.

This clonotype was counted ten times or more. The V gene is TRBV12-3 or TRBV12-4, the J gene TRBJ1-1; the D is unclear. The CDR3 contains 14 residues. Trimming removed 3 bases from V and 1 base from J, with 9 bases in between. For the CDR3, the DNA is TGTGCCAGCAGTTTCGGCAGCCCGAACACTGAAGCTTTCTTT. Translated, it gives CASSFGSPNTEAFF.

This clonotype was detected many times. The gene calls are TRBV10-3 and TRBJ2-7; no firm D call. V dropped 3 bases and J dropped 4 bases, with 10 bases sitting between them. Germline V CDR1 and CDR2: ENHRY, SYGVKD. The CDR3 contains 13 residues. The CDR3, as DNA: TGTGCCATCAGTGAAACAACCGGTTACGAGCAGTACTTC. Translating it yields CAISETTGYEQYF.

This clonotype was seen at least ten times. The rearrangement uses TRBV6-2 or TRBV6-3 and TRBJ2-5; D is undetermined. The germline gives CDR1 MNHEY, CDR2 SVGEGT. This CDR3 has 15 residues. The V gene lost 2 bases and the J gene lost 2 bases, with 12 bases spanning the gap. CDR3 region: CASSYELGGQETQYF. CDR3 nucleotides: TGTGCCAGCAGTTACGAGCTCGGCGGACAAGAGACCCAGTACTTC.

This clonotype was detected a few times. This sequence joins TRBV11-3 and TRBJ2-3; D gene ambiguous. CDR1 and CDR2 (germline): SGHNT, YENEEA. This CDR3 has 16 amino acids. Trimming left V 1 base short and J 0 bases short, with 11 bases between. Here the CDR3 reads CASSLVGWYSTDTQYF. In DNA form, the CDR3 reads TGTGCCAGCAGCTTAGTTGGGTGGTATAGCACAGATACGCAGTATTTT.

Many counts were recorded for this clonotype. V gene TRBV4-3 combines with J gene TRBJ1-2; D remains unclear. The CDR3 covers 13 residues. Per germline, CDR1 LGHNA and CDR2 YSLEER. V lost 3 bases to trimming and J lost 11 bases, with 16 bases between them. CDR3 region: CASSQGGGIGYTF. DNA for the CDR3: TGCGCCAGCAGCCAGGGAGGAGGGATCGGATACACCTTC.

The table lists this clonotype with many counts. V gene TRBV10-2 combines with J gene TRBJ1-1; 7 bases are shared with TRBD1. Germline loops: CDR1 WSHSY, CDR2 SAAADI. CDR3 length: 13 residues. V lost 6 bases to trimming and J lost 1 base; unmatched junction nucleotides: 2. CDR3 DNA: TGCGCCAGCAGCGGGACAGAGAACACTGAAGCTTTCTTT. It specifies CASSGTENTEAFF.